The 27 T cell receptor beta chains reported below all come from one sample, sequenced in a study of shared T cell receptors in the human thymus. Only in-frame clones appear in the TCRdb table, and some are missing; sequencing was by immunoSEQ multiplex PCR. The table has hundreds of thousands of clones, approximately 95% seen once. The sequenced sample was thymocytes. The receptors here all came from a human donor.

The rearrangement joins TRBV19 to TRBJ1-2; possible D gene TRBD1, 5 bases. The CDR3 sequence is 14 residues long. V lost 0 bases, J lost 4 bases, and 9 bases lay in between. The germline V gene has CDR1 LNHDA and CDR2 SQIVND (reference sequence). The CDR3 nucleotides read TGTGCCAGTAGTATAGACAGGGATGGCTATGGCTACACCTTC. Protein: CASSIDRDGYGYTF.

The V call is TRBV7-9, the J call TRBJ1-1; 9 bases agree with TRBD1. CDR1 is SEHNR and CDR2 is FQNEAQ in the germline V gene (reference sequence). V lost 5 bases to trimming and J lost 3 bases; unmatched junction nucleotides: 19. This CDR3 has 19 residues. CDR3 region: CASSTTGVPGQGGDTEAFF. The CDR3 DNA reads TGTGCCAGCAGCACCACCGGGGTTCCGGGACAGGGTGGGGACACTGAAGCTTTCTTT.

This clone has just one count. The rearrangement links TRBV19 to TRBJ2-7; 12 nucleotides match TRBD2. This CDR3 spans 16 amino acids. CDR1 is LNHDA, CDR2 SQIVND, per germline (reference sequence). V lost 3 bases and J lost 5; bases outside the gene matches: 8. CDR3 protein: CASSIETSGRLDEQYF. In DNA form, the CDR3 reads TGTGCCAGTAGTATCGAAACTAGCGGGAGGCTCGACGAGCAGTACTTC.

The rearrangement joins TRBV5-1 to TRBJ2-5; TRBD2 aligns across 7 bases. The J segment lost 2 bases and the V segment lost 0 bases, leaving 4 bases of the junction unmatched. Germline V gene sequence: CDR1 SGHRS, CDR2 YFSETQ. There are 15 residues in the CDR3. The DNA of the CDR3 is TGCGCCAGCAGCTTGGATGGCGGGAGACAAGAGACCCAGTACTTC. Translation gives CASSLDGGRQETQYF.

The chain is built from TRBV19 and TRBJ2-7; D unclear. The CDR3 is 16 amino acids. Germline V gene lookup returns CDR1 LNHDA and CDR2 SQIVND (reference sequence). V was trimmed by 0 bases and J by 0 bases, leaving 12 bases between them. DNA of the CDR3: TGTGCCAGTAGTATAGACAGAGTGACGAACTCCTACGAGCAGTACTTC. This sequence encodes CASSIDRVTNSYEQYF.

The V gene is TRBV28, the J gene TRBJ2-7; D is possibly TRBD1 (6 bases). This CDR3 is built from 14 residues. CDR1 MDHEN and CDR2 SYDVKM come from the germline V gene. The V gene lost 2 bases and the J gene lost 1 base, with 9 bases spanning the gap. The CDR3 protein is CASSLGGESYEQYF. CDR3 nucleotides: TGTGCCAGCAGTTTAGGGGGCGAGTCCTACGAGCAGTACTTC.

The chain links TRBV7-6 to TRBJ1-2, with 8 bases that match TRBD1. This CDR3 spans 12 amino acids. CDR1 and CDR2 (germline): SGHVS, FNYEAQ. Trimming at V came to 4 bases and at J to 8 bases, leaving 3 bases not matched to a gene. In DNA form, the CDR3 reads TGTGCCAGCAGCTCGGACAGGGTGGGCTACACCTTC. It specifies CASSSDRVGYTF.

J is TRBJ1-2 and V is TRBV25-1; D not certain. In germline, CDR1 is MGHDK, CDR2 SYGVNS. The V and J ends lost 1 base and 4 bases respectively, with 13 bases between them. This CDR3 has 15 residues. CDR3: CASSELSARPYGYTF. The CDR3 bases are TGTGCCAGCAGTGAATTGTCTGCTAGGCCCTATGGCTACACCTTC.

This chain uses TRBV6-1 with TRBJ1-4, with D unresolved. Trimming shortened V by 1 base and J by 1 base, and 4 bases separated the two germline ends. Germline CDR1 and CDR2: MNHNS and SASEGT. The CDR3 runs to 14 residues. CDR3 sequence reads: CASSEGGTNEKLFF. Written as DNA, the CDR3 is TGTGCCAGCAGTGAAGGGGGAACTAATGAAAAACTGTTTTTT.

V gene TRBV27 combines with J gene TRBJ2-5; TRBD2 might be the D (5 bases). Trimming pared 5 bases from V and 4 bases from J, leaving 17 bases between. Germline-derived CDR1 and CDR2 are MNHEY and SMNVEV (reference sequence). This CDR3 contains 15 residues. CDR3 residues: CASSPGNGVGETQYF. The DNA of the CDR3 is TGTGCCAGCAGTCCCGGGAACGGGGTGGGAGAGACCCAGTACTTC.

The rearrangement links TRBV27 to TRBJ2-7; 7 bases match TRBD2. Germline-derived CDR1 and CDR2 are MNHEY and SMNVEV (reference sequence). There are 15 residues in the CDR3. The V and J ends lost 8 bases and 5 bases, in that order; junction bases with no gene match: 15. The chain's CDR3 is CASLPRAGVGNEQYF. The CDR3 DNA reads TGTGCCAGCCTGCCCCGCGCGGGAGTCGGCAACGAGCAGTACTTC.

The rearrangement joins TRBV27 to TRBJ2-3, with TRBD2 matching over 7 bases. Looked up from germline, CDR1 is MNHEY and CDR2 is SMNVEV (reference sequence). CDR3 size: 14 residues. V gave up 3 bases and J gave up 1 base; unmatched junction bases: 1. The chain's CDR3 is CASSFLAGTDTQYF. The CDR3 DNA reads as TGTGCCAGCAGTTTTCTAGCGGGCACAGATACGCAGTATTTT.

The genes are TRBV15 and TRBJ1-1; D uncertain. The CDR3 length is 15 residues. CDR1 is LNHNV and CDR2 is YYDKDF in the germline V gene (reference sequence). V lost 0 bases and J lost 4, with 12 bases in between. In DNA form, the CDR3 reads TGTGCCACCAGCAGAGATCGGGCGGGTGGCACTGAAGCTTTCTTT. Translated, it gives CATSRDRAGGTEAFF.

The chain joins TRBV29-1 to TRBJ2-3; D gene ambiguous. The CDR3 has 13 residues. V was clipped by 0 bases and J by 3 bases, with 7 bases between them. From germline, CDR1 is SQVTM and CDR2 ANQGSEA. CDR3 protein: CSVEDRITDTQYF. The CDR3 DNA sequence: TGCAGCGTTGAAGACAGGATTACAGATACGCAGTATTTT.

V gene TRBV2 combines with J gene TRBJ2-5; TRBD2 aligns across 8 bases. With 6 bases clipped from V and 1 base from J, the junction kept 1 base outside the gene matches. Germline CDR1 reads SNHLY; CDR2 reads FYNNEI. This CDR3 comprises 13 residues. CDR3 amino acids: CASSGTSQETQYF. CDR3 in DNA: TGTGCCAGCAGCGGGACTAGCCAAGAGACCCAGTACTTC.

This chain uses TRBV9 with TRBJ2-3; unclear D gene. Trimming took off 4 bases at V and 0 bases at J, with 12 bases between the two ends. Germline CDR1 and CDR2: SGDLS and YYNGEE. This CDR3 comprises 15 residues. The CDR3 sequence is CASSPHRESTDTQYF. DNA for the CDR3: TGTGCCAGCAGCCCCCATCGTGAGAGCACAGATACGCAGTATTTT.

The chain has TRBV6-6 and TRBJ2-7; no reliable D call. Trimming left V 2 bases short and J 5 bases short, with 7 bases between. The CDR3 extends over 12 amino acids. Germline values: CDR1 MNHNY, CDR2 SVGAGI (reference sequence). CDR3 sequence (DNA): TGTGCCAGCAGTTACGTGCGTGACGAGCAGTACTTC. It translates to CASSYVRDEQYF.

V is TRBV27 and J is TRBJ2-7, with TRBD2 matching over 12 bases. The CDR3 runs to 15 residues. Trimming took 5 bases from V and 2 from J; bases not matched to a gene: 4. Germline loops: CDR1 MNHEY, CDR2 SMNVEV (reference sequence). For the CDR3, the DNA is TGTGCCAGCAGTCCTAGCGGGAGGGGGACCTACGAGCAGTACTTC. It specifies CASSPSGRGTYEQYF.

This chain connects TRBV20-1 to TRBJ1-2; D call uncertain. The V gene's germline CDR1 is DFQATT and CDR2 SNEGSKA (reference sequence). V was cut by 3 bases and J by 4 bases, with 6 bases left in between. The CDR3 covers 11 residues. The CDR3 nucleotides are TGCAGTGCTAGGGTGGGCTATGGCTACACCTTC. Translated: CSARVGYGYTF.

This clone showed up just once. The CDR3: CATSTSPARQNTGELFF. The DNA of the CDR3 is TGTGCCACCAGCACGTCACCAGCTAGACAGAACACCGGGGAGCTGTTTTTT. V and J are TRBV15 and TRBJ2-2; D is unclear. Germline CDR1 reads LNHNV; CDR2 reads YYDKDF (reference sequence). Trimming shortened V by 4 bases and J by 1 base, and 16 bases separated the two germline ends. The CDR3 runs 17 residues.

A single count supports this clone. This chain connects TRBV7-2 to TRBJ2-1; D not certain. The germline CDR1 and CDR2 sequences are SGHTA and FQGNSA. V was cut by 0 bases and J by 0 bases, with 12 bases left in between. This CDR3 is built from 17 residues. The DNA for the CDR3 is TGTGCCAGCAGCTTAGCGCTTTCCCAGCACTCCTACAATGAGCAGTTCTTC. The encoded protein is CASSLALSQHSYNEQFF.

CDR3 nucleotides: TGTGCCAGCAGCCCCGCCAAAAACATTCAGTACTTC. Residues: CASSPAKNIQYF. The chain uses TRBV6-5 and TRBJ2-4, with D uncertain. CDR3 length: 12 amino acids. V shed 6 bases and J shed 1 base, with 4 bases lying between them. Germline values: CDR1 MNHEY, CDR2 SVGAGI.

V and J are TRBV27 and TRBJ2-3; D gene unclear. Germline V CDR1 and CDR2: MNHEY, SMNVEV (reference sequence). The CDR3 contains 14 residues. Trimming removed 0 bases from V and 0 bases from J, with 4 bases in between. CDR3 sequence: CASSLSSSTDTQYF. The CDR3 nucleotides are TGTGCCAGCAGTTTATCCTCTAGCACAGATACGCAGTATTTT.

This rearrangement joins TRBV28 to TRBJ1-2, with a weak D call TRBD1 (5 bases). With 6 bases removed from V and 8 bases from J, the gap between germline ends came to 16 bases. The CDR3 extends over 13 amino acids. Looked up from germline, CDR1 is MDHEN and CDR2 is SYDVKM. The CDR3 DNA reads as TGTGCCAGCAGGGCCCCAGGGACGTTAGGCTACACCTTC. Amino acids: CASRAPGTLGYTF.

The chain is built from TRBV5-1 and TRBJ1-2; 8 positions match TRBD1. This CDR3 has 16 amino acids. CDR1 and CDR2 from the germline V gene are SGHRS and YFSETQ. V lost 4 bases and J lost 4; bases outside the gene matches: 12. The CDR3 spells CASSPHQQGGGYGYTF. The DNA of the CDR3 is TGCGCCAGCAGCCCTCACCAACAGGGGGGCGGCTATGGCTACACCTTC.

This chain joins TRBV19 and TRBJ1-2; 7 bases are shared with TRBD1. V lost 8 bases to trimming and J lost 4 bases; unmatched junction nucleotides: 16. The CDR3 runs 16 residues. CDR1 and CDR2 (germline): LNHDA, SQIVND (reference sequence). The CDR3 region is CASSSPSTGLGYGYTF. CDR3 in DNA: TGTGCCAGTTCTTCCCCATCGACAGGGCTGGGCTATGGCTACACCTTC.

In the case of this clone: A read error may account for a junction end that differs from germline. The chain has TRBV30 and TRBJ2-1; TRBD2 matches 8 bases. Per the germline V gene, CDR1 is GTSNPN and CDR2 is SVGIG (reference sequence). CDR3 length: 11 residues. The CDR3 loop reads CAQTSALVMVF. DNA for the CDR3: TGTGCCCAGACTAGCGCCCTCGTCATGGTCTTC.